The T cell receptor (beta chain) described here comes from a study of cytomegalovirus exposure and HLA in healthy donors. J was trimmed by 0 bases and V by 7 bases; bases with no gene match: 19. CDR1 and CDR2 from the germline V gene are MRHNA and SNTAGT. The CDR3 contains 19 residues. Data came from immunoSEQ multiplex PCR; TCRdb stores just in-frame clones and leaves some out. This table has approximately 160,000 clones, 85% appearing once. Source material: PBMCs. The TCR comes from a man younger than 45 in good health and CMV-seropositive. V is TRBV6-4 and J is TRBJ2-3; 7 bases are a match to TRBD2. CDR3 region: CASIRTRPLKISSTDTQYF. For the CDR3, the DNA is TGTGCCAGCATTCGGACTAGACCACTCAAGATTTCTAGCACAGATACGCAGTATTTT.